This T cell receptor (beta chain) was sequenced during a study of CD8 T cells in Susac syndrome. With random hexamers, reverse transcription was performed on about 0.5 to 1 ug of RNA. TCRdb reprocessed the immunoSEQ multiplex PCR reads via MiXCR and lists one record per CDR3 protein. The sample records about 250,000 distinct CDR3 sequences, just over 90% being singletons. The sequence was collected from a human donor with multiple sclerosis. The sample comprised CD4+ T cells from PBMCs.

Here the CDR3 DNA reads TGTGCCAGCAGCTTAGATCCTGGGGCCAACGTCCTGACTTTC. Translated, it gives CASSLDPGANVLTF. The chain joins TRBV7-6 to TRBJ2-6; no firm D call. The CDR3 is made up of 14 amino acids. V shed 1 base and J shed 2 bases, with 3 bases lying between them. Germline V gene sequence: CDR1 SGHVS, CDR2 FNYEAQ.